Presented here are 21 T cell receptor beta chains from one specimen sequenced in a study of T cells after yellow fever vaccination (dated by TCRdb to between 2018 and 2020). Reading the label with the study, this specimen's treatment or condition is: live attenuated yellow fever vaccine strain. Receptors were amplified or captured by 5' RACE. Sequenced on an Illumina HiSeq 2500. TCRdb ran its own pipeline on the public reads, namely fastp trimming at Q25 and MiXCR clone calling, and kept in-frame beta chains. Identical CDR3 protein sequences are pooled into one entry, listed with their most common genes and DNA. Present in this sample are 150,000 or so distinct CDR3 sequences, 6% to 7.5% of which were seen just once. The biggest ten clones account for roughly 2.5% of the sample. The sequencing here drew on CD4+ T cells sorted from PBMCs, taken about 5 days after the first yellow fever vaccination. These receptors were obtained from a man younger than 35 who received the YFV17D yellow fever vaccine.

In DNA, the CDR3 is TGTGCCAGCAGCCAAGGGCCCGGTGCTGGGGCCAACGTCCTGACTTTC. Translation gives CASSQGPGAGANVLTF. The rearrangement joins TRBV4-2 to TRBJ2-6; no firm D call. The CDR3 is 16 residues long. The ends were cut back, 1 base at V and 2 bases at J, with 9 bases in the middle. Germline V lookup: CDR1 LGHNA, CDR2 YNFKEQ.

This chain connects TRBV28 to TRBJ1-5; 7 bases map to TRBD1. This CDR3 comprises 15 residues. Germline-derived CDR1 and CDR2 are MDHEN and SYDVKM. V gave up 6 bases and J gave up 3 bases; unmatched junction bases: 8. This CDR3 reads CASSEGAVLNQPQHF. The CDR3 DNA is TGTGCCAGCAGCGAGGGGGCTGTTCTCAATCAGCCCCAGCATTTT.

This rearrangement joins TRBV24-1 to TRBJ1-2; 7 nucleotides agree with TRBD1. J gave up 6 bases and V 5 bases, and 8 bases lay outside the gene matches. The germline V gene encodes CDR1 KGHDR and CDR2 SFDVKD. CDR3 size: 14 residues. CDR3 DNA sequence: TGTGCCACCAGTGGAGACAGGGCGGGAGATGGCTACACCTTC. Residues: CATSGDRAGDGYTF.

The gene calls are TRBV18 and TRBJ2-1; tentatively, D is TRBD2 (5 bases). V dropped 1 base and J dropped 7 bases, with 11 bases sitting between them. Germline CDR1 is KGHSH and CDR2 is LQKENI. This CDR3 contains 14 residues. The CDR3 DNA reads as TGTGCCAGCTCACCACGAGAGGGTCGGAATGAGCAGTTCTTC. It encodes CASSPREGRNEQFF.

This clonotype was picked up a small number of times. The chain is built from TRBV19 and TRBJ2-3; 7 bases align to TRBD1. Germline V lookup: CDR1 LNHDA, CDR2 SQIVND (reference sequence). V dropped 7 bases and J dropped 2; count of bases not matched to a gene: 12. The CDR3 has 16 amino acids. CDR3 nucleotides: TGTGCCAGTACCATTAAACAGGGGTCTGTCACAGATACGCAGTATTTT. It encodes CASTIKQGSVTDTQYF.

The rearrangement uses TRBV4-3 and TRBJ2-1; possible D gene TRBD2, 5 bases. Germline-derived CDR1 and CDR2 are LGHNA and YSLEER. The germline V and J ends were trimmed by 0 bases and 5 bases, with 11 bases remaining between them. CDR3 size: 15 residues. This CDR3 reads CASSQDWTSNNEQFF. The CDR3 nucleotides are TGCGCCAGCAGCCAAGATTGGACTTCAAACAATGAGCAGTTCTTC.

This clonotype was found many times. This chain uses TRBV12-3 or TRBV12-4 with TRBJ2-7; D is unclear. The CDR3 is made up of 12 amino acids. V was shortened by 5 bases and J by 9 bases, with 14 bases between the two germline ends. CDR3 region: CASSGQGQAQYF. The CDR3 coding sequence is TGTGCCAGCAGTGGCCAAGGGCAGGCGCAGTACTTC.

The chain has TRBV4-1 and TRBJ2-7; 7 nucleotides match TRBD1. The CDR3 totals 15 residues. With V trimmed by 1 base and J by 3 bases, 6 bases remained unmatched. Germline assignment: CDR1 MGHRA and CDR2 YSYEKL. In DNA form, the CDR3 reads TGCGCCAGCAGCCAAGTTGGCAGGGGGATCTACGAGCAGTACTTC. Protein: CASSQVGRGIYEQYF.

This clonotype was counted ten times or more. This chain joins TRBV12-3 or TRBV12-4 and TRBJ2-3, with D possibly matching TRBD1 (6 bases). Trimming took 6 bases from V and 0 from J, leaving 16 bases between them. This CDR3 region has 16 residues. CDR3 in DNA: TGTGCCAGCAGGTCAGACAGGCCACCTAGCACAGATACGCAGTATTTT. Translation gives CASRSDRPPSTDTQYF.

At least ten counts were recorded for this clonotype. The chain recombines TRBV4-1 with TRBJ1-6; the D gene is possibly TRBD1 (6 bases). The germline gives CDR1 MGHRA, CDR2 YSYEKL. V was pared by 3 bases and J by 0 bases, with 9 bases between. The CDR3 contains 16 residues. CDR3 coding DNA: TGCGCCAGCAGCCACGACAGGACCTCCTATAATTCACCCCTCCACTTT. Translating it yields CASSHDRTSYNSPLHF.

This clonotype came up a few times. J is TRBJ1-2 and V is TRBV20-1; D unclear. This CDR3 is 12 amino acids long. Germline CDR1 and CDR2: DFQATT and SNEGSKA (reference sequence). Trimming pared 5 bases from V and 2 bases from J, leaving 9 bases between. DNA for the CDR3: TGCAGTGCTCCGACTGAGAACTATGGCTACACCTTC. Amino acids: CSAPTENYGYTF.

This clonotype was seen at least ten times. V gene TRBV7-8 combines with J gene TRBJ1-1; TRBD1 is a possible D gene (6 bases). The CDR3 runs 14 residues. Germline V gene lookup returns CDR1 SGHVS and CDR2 FQNEAQ. The ends were cut back, 5 bases at V and 8 bases at J, with 18 bases in the middle. CDR3 nucleotides: TGTGCCAGCAGCCCACGCGAGGGGGTGGGGGAAGCTTTCTTT. As protein: CASSPREGVGEAFF. Variable domain in full (rest from reference TRBV7-8 and TRBJ1-1): GAGVSQSPRYKVAKRGQDVALRCDPISGHVSLFWYQQALGQGPEFLTYFQNEAQLDKSGLPSDRFFAERPEGSVSTLKIQRTQQEDSAVYLCASSPREGVGEAFFGQGTRLTVV.

The rearrangement joins TRBV6-2 or TRBV6-3 to TRBJ2-3; 13 positions match TRBD2. The CDR3 has 17 amino acids. The germline gives CDR1 MNHEY, CDR2 SVGEGT. V lost 2 bases, J lost 0 bases, and 2 bases stayed unmatched. The CDR3 region has the DNA TGTGCCAGCAGTTACGGACTAGCGGGGGTGAGCACAGATACGCAGTATTTT. Its protein is CASSYGLAGVSTDTQYF.

At least ten counts were recorded for this clonotype. The chain joins TRBV6-6 to TRBJ2-6; D perhaps matches TRBD2 (5 bases). With 8 bases removed from V and 2 bases from J, the gap between germline ends came to 7 bases. Per germline, CDR1 MNHNY and CDR2 SVGAGI (reference sequence). This CDR3 contains 13 residues. In DNA, the CDR3 is TGTGCCAGCTTGGGAGCTGGGGCCAACGTCCTGACTTTC. It encodes CASLGAGANVLTF.

The chain carries TRBV7-2 and TRBJ2-6; TRBD1 aligns across 7 bases. Per germline, CDR1 SGHTA and CDR2 FQGNSA. This CDR3 contains 17 residues. V was clipped by 7 bases and J by 0 bases; unmatched bases: 9. The CDR3 DNA sequence: TGTGCCAGCATTCCGGGACAGAGACTCTCTGGGGCCAACGTCCTGACTTTC. This encodes CASIPGQRLSGANVLTF. Full variable domain (outside the CDR3, taken from reference TRBV7-2 and TRBJ2-6): GAGVSQSPSNKVTEKGKDVELRCDPISGHTALYWYRQSLGQGLEFLIYFQGNSAPDKSGLPSDRFSAERTGGSVSTLTIQRTQQEDSAVYLCASIPGQRLSGANVLTFGAGSRLTVL.

This clonotype was found many times. The J gene is TRBJ2-5, the V gene TRBV7-3; D gene uncertain. V was cut by 0 bases and J by 4 bases, with 6 bases left in between. The CDR3 consists of 13 residues. In germline, CDR1 is SGHTA, CDR2 FQGTGA. This CDR3 is CASSLTWGETQYF. CDR3 nucleotides: TGTGCCAGCAGCTTAACGTGGGGAGAGACCCAGTACTTC.

This sequence joins TRBV9 and TRBJ1-3; possible D gene TRBD1, 5 bases. The germline V and J ends were trimmed by 1 base and 8 bases, with 10 bases remaining between them. CDR1 SGDLS and CDR2 YYNGEE come from the germline V gene. The CDR3 consists of 13 residues. The CDR3 is CASSVRGGDTIYF. The CDR3 coding sequence is TGTGCCAGCAGCGTAAGGGGCGGGGACACCATATATTTT.

This clonotype was recorded at least ten times. The genes are TRBV5-1 and TRBJ1-1; 10 positions match TRBD1. J was trimmed by 6 bases and V by 4 bases; bases with no gene match: 9. Per the germline V gene, CDR1 is SGHRS and CDR2 is YFSETQ. The CDR3 length is 15 residues. CDR3 loop: CASSPPGQGRPEAFF. The CDR3 bases are TGCGCCAGCAGCCCCCCGGGACAGGGGAGACCTGAAGCTTTCTTT.

There are many counts of this clonotype. CDR3 residues: CASSYGQYEQYF. The CDR3 bases are TGTGCCAGCAGTTACGGACAATACGAGCAGTACTTC. The chain links TRBV6-6 to TRBJ2-7, with D possibly matching TRBD1 (5 bases). V dropped 2 bases and J dropped 4 bases, with 6 bases sitting between them. CDR3 length equals 12 residues. Germline V gene data show CDR1 as MNHNY and CDR2 as SVGAGI (reference sequence).

This clonotype was seen many times. The genes are TRBV25-1 and TRBJ2-7; D might be TRBD1 (5 bases). The CDR3 runs 12 residues. V gave up 6 bases and J gave up 3 bases, with 9 bases separating them. The germline V gene has CDR1 MGHDK and CDR2 SYGVNS. CDR3 coding DNA: TGTGCCAGCAGCGACAGCCTCTACGAGCAGTACTTC. Its protein product is CASSDSLYEQYF.

This chain uses TRBV7-2 with TRBJ2-7; 7 positions match TRBD2. Germline loops: CDR1 SGHTA, CDR2 FQGNSA. The J segment lost 4 bases and the V segment lost 4 bases, leaving 10 bases of the junction unmatched. CDR3 size: 15 residues. CDR3 nucleotides: TGTGCCAGCAGCTCCCCCCCCCGGGGGGTGTACGAGCAGTACTTC. Its translation: CASSSPPRGVYEQYF.